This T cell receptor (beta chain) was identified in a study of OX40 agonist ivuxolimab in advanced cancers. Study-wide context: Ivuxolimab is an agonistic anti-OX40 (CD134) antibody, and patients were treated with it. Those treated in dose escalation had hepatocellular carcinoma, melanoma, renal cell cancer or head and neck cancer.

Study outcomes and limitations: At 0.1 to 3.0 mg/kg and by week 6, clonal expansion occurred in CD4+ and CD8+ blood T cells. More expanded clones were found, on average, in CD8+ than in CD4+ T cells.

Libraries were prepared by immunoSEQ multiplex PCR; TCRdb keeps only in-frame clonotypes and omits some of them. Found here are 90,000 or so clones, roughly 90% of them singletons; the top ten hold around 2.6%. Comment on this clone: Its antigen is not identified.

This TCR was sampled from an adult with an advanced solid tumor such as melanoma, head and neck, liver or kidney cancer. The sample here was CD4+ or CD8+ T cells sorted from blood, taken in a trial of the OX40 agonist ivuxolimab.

CDR3 in amino acids: CASSLGPGTLAGTQYF. Here the CDR3 DNA reads TGTGCCAGCAGTCTGGGACCCGGGACCCTGGCGGGGACCCAGTACTTC. V usage is TRBV28 and J usage is TRBJ2-5; D may correspond to TRBD1 or TRBD2 (5 bases each). Germline CDR1 and CDR2: MDHEN and SYDVKM. The CDR3 runs to 16 residues. With 5 bases removed from V and 7 bases from J, the gap between germline ends came to 23 bases.